Shown below are 24 T cell receptor beta chains from a single sample sequenced in a study of T-cell reconstitution after alpha-beta-depleted transplantation in children. Using unique molecular identifiers, the investigators prepared the TCRbeta library. TCRdb re-called the PCR reads with MiXCR, one entry per CDR3 protein. The table records fewer than 250,000 distinct CDR3 sequences, roughly 8.2% of them present only once. The specimen was PBMCs, mostly from graft donor cells, collected 180 days after TCRalphabeta/CD19-depleted stem cell transplant. These receptors were collected from a male patient younger than 18 who had a stem cell transplant for acute lymphoblastic leukemia, so the T cells may come from the graft donor.

This clonotype was detected many times. The chain uses TRBV7-3 and TRBJ2-2; TRBD2 matches at 14 bases. Trimming cost V 4 bases and J 3 bases; bases outside gene matches: 10. CDR3 length: 19 residues. Germline V gene data show CDR1 as SGHTA and CDR2 as FQGTGA. CDR3 DNA: TGTGCCAGCAGCTCGCTACCGGGACTAGCGGGGGCCTACACCGGGGAGCTGTTTTTT. Residues: CASSSLPGLAGAYTGELFF.

Details on this clonotype: A much larger clone lies a single base off, so this may be a read error. The J gene is TRBJ2-1, the V gene TRBV4-1; TRBD1 or TRBD2 may be the D gene (5 bases each). CDR3 length: 12 residues. The germline gives CDR1 MGHRA, CDR2 YSYEKL. Trimming cost V 3 bases and J 10 bases, with 10 bases left between them. The CDR3 spells CASSQPGAEQFF. Written as DNA, the CDR3 is TGCGCCAGCAGCCAGCCCGGGGCGGAGCAGTTCTTC.

V gene TRBV11-1 combines with J gene TRBJ2-3, with TRBD1 identical over 9 bases. Trimming cost V 3 bases and J 0 bases; bases outside gene matches: 19. Germline CDR1 SGHAT, CDR2 FQDESV (reference sequence). The CDR3 length is 21 residues. CDR3 sequence reads: CASSFSYSGTGRDTSTDTQYF. The CDR3 nucleotides are TGTGCCAGCAGCTTCTCCTATTCGGGGACAGGGCGGGACACTAGCACAGATACGCAGTATTTT.

This clonotype was detected ten times or more. The J gene is TRBJ2-3, the V gene TRBV3-1; D is uncertain. The length of the CDR3 is 18 residues. In germline, CDR1 is LGHDT, CDR2 YNNKEL (reference sequence). V gave up 1 base and J gave up 1 base, with 18 bases separating them. CDR3 residues: CASSQGSRGNRRTDTQYF. The CDR3 DNA sequence: TGTGCCAGCAGCCAAGGGTCCCGAGGCAATAGGCGCACAGATACGCAGTATTTT.

At least ten counts were recorded for this clonotype. This chain uses TRBV27 with TRBJ2-1; 7 bases align to TRBD2. Germline V gives CDR1 MNHEY, CDR2 SMNVEV (reference sequence). The V and J ends lost 5 bases and 7 bases, in that order; junction bases with no gene match: 11. The CDR3 runs 15 residues. CDR3 residues: CASSISAGRGNEQFF. The DNA for the CDR3 is TGTGCCAGCAGTATCTCAGCGGGAAGGGGAAATGAGCAGTTCTTC.

This clonotype has ten or more counts. The gene calls are TRBV19 and TRBJ1-5, with a weak D call TRBD1 (5 bases). Trimming shortened V by 10 bases and J by 6 bases, and 19 bases separated the two germline ends. CDR3 length: 14 amino acids. The germline gives CDR1 LNHDA, CDR2 SQIVND (reference sequence). The CDR3 DNA sequence: TGTGCCACCCAAATGACAGTAACCGGTCAGCCCCAGCATTTT. Translation: CATQMTVTGQPQHF. Full variable domain (missing parts from reference TRBV19 and TRBJ1-5): DGGITQSPKYLFRKEGQNVTLSCEQNLNHDAMYWYRQDPGQGLRLIYYSQIVNDFQKGDIAEGYSVSREKKESFPLTVTSAQKNPTAFYLCATQMTVTGQPQHFGDGTRLSIL.

This clonotype appeared many times. The V gene is TRBV18, the J gene TRBJ2-5; a possible D gene is TRBD2 (5 bases). The CDR3 has 13 amino acids. Trimming removed 6 bases at V and 2 bases at J, with 10 bases between. Germline-derived CDR1 and CDR2 are KGHSH and LQKENI. The CDR3 loop is CASSRTQQETQYF. Here the CDR3 DNA reads TGTGCCAGCTCCCGGACTCAGCAAGAGACCCAGTACTTC.

This clonotype has a count of ten or more. The CDR3 DNA reads as TGTGCCAGCAGTTTTACCGTTGGGACGGGGAACAATGAGCAGTTCTTC. Protein: CASSFTVGTGNNEQFF. This chain connects TRBV6-5 to TRBJ2-1; D may correspond to TRBD1 or TRBD2 (5 bases each). Per the germline V gene, CDR1 is MNHEY and CDR2 is SVGAGI. This CDR3 spans 16 amino acids. The V end lost 4 bases, the J end lost 5 bases, and 18 bases lay between the germline ends.

There are many counts of this clonotype. J is TRBJ1-5 and V is TRBV19; TRBD1 matches at 7 bases. Trimming cost V 5 bases and J 0 bases; bases outside gene matches: 4. CDR3 size: 15 residues. Germline V gene sequence: CDR1 LNHDA, CDR2 SQIVND (reference sequence). DNA for the CDR3: TGTGCCAGTAGTTGGGACAGATATAGCAATCAGCCCCAGCATTTT. Translation gives CASSWDRYSNQPQHF.

In this sample, this clonotype turned up many times. The chain has TRBV11-2 and TRBJ2-7; D possibly corresponds to TRBD2 (6 bases). The germline V gene has CDR1 SGHAT and CDR2 FQNNGV. Trimming left V 0 bases short and J 2 bases short, with 14 bases between. The CDR3 totals 16 residues. CDR3 region: CASSLDLRRVPYEQYF. The CDR3 region has the DNA TGTGCCAGCAGCTTAGATCTCAGGAGGGTTCCCTACGAGCAGTACTTC.

This clonotype was found many times. The chain carries TRBV4-2 and TRBJ2-7; 11 bases agree with TRBD2. The CDR3 covers 16 residues. The germline CDR1 and CDR2 sequences are LGHNA and YNFKEQ. V shed 0 bases and J 1 base; nucleotides not matched to a gene: 2. CDR3 region: CASSQEGTSGSYEQYF. CDR3 nucleotide sequence: TGTGCCAGCAGCCAAGAGGGGACTAGCGGTTCCTACGAGCAGTACTTC.

The table lists this clonotype with a few counts. This chain links TRBV3-1 with TRBJ2-5, with 8 bases identical to TRBD2. The CDR3 spans 14 residues. In germline, CDR1 is LGHDT, CDR2 YNNKEL (reference sequence). Trimming removed 3 bases from V and 2 bases from J; junction bases left unmatched: 2. The CDR3 bases are TGTGCCAGCAGCCACACTAGCGGACAAGAGACCCAGTACTTC. This translates into CASSHTSGQETQYF.

In this sample, this clonotype turned up many times. CDR3 sequence (DNA): TGTGCCAGCAGAGGGCCGGTATTCACAGATACGCAGTATTTT. Translation gives CASRGPVFTDTQYF. The rearrangement joins TRBV5-5 to TRBJ2-3, with D hard to call. This CDR3 contains 14 residues. Trimming removed 5 bases from V and 2 bases from J, with 12 bases in between. Germline CDR1 reads SGHKS; CDR2 reads YYEKEE (reference sequence).

This chain uses TRBV2 with TRBJ1-2, with D perhaps matching TRBD1 (5 bases). V lost 4 bases, J lost 8 bases, and 14 bases lay in between. The germline CDR1 and CDR2 sequences are SNHLY and FYNNEI. The CDR3 covers 13 residues. CDR3 DNA sequence: TGTGCCAGCAGTGGACAAGGACCAGGGGGCTACACCTTC. Amino acids: CASSGQGPGGYTF.

This clonotype was seen many times. At one boundary the junction diverges from the germline segment, which might be a read error. V usage is TRBV6-2 or TRBV6-3 and J usage is TRBJ1-5, with D unclear. This CDR3 region has 12 residues. CDR1 is MNHEY, CDR2 SVGEGT, per germline. The CDR3 nucleotides read TGTGCCAGCAGTTCTACTGACAAGAAGGAGGGTTTT. Translated, it gives CASSSTDKKEGF.

This clonotype has at least ten counts. The V call is TRBV12-3 or TRBV12-4, the J call TRBJ1-3; 7 bases agree with TRBD1. This CDR3 is 14 amino acids long. V shed 5 bases and J 4 bases; nucleotides not matched to a gene: 5. CDR3 in amino acids: CASSNRGWGNTIYF. The CDR3 DNA follows: TGTGCCAGCAGTAACAGGGGATGGGGAAACACCATATATTTT.

This clonotype has ten or more counts. The CDR3 sequence: CARAGQEGIQYF. The CDR3 DNA reads as TGTGCCAGGGCGGGGCAGGAGGGCATTCAGTACTTC. The chain recombines TRBV25-1 with TRBJ2-4, with D tentatively TRBD2 (6 bases). Germline lookup yields CDR1 MGHDK and CDR2 SYGVNS. V shed 9 bases and J shed 9 bases, with 15 bases lying between them. This CDR3 contains 12 residues.

This clonotype was counted at least ten times. The CDR3 region has the DNA TGCGCCAGCAGCCCGGGACAGGGGGATCAGCCCCAGCATTTT. Amino acids: CASSPGQGDQPQHF. This chain connects TRBV5-1 to TRBJ1-5; 11 positions agree with TRBD1. CDR3 length: 14 residues. With V trimmed by 4 bases and J by 5 bases, 2 bases remained unmatched. From germline, CDR1 is SGHRS and CDR2 YFSETQ.

In its sample, this clonotype was seen a few times. The chain recombines TRBV21-1 with TRBJ2-5; the tabulated D call, TRBD1, remains unverified against the DNA. TRBV21-1 is annotated as a pseudogene. The CDR3 contains 15 residues. The chain's CDR3 is CASSKCAFSRETQYF. For the CDR3, the DNA is TGTGCCAGCAGCAAGTGCGCCTTCTCTCGGGAGACCCAGTACTTC.

This clonotype was seen repeatedly, ten times or more. The chain recombines TRBV4-3 with TRBJ2-3, with D perhaps TRBD2 (5 bases). Germline values: CDR1 LGHNA, CDR2 YSLEER. V lost 4 bases, J lost 1 base, and 21 bases lay in between. This CDR3 is built from 18 residues. The CDR3 is CASSPRTHHTLCTDTQYF. The CDR3 DNA reads TGCGCCAGCAGCCCTAGGACTCATCATACCCTTTGCACAGATACGCAGTATTTT.

This clonotype was detected many times. This chain joins TRBV12-3 or TRBV12-4 and TRBJ1-2; D may be TRBD1 (6 bases). V lost 2 bases and J lost 8, with 12 bases in between. The CDR3 loop spans 13 amino acids. DNA of the CDR3: TGTGCCAGCAGTTTAACCCACGGGGGCGGCTACACCTTC. Translation: CASSLTHGGGYTF.

This clonotype has a count of ten or more. The chain is built from TRBV7-9 and TRBJ1-2; D possibly corresponds to TRBD1 (6 bases). The CDR3 covers 15 residues. Trimming cost V 5 bases and J 1 base, with 14 bases left between them. The V gene's germline CDR1 is SEHNR and CDR2 FQNEAQ (reference sequence). CDR3 residues: CASSPGQRFNYGYTF. CDR3 coding DNA: TGTGCCAGCAGCCCAGGACAGAGATTTAACTATGGCTACACCTTC.

This clonotype was recorded many times. The chain couples TRBV6-2 or TRBV6-3 to TRBJ2-1; D is perhaps TRBD1 (6 bases). Deletions cut 2 bases from V and 7 bases from J, with 12 bases between. In germline, CDR1 is MNHEY, CDR2 SVGEGT. This CDR3 is 14 amino acids long. In DNA form, the CDR3 reads TGTGCCAGCAGTTACAGCTGGGGGCGGAATGAGCAGTTCTTC. Its protein product is CASSYSWGRNEQFF.

This clonotype was seen ten or more times. The chain recombines TRBV7-2 with TRBJ1-2; possible D gene TRBD1, 5 bases. Germline assignment: CDR1 SGHTA and CDR2 FQGNSA. This CDR3 spans 15 amino acids. V was pared by 3 bases and J by 2 bases, with 13 bases between. The CDR3 loop reads CASSLGHRFNYGYTF. The CDR3, as DNA: TGTGCCAGCAGCTTGGGGCACAGGTTCAACTATGGCTACACCTTC.